The following is a T cell receptor beta chain sequence with its context. Its antigen target is currently unknown. No per-base quality is available; no much larger clone lies one base away. The sample comes from a study of cytomegalovirus exposure and HLA in healthy donors (dated by TCRdb to 2016 to 2017). Study-level background: According to a later analysis, the 120 or so validation repertoires were produced on the same platform as the 700 or so repertoires of the first cohort. The study aimed to test whether signatures of past pathogen exposure could be identified by cataloging public T cell receptors. A separate validation cohort of more than 100 different subjects was used in addition to the roughly 670-subject first cohort. The study combined high-throughput TCR immunosequencing, statistical association of individual TCRs with disease status, and machine learning to predict cytomegalovirus infection status. General findings and caveats noted by the study authors: Three of the identified cytomegalovirus-associated TCR beta chains were confirmed in vitro to be specific for cytomegalovirus antigens. In a later analysis, TCRs clustered in the first cohort were found to also tend to co-occur in the approximately 120 validation repertoires, with 94% of cluster scores above 0. The authors suggested that the approach could potentially be generalized to other disease states and immunological phenotypes. Across donors, most TCR sequences were observed very rarely, whereas some public TCRs were present in many individuals. In both the original and validation cohorts, the classifier was reported to diagnose cytomegalovirus status with high specificity and sensitivity. The study gave a list of about 170 TCR beta chains associated with cytomegalovirus. A later analysis lacked HLA typing for the validation cohort, so it scored co-occurrence in that cohort across all 110 or so repertoires.

The donors were included in the validation cohort of 120 subjects, a group kept apart from the roughly 670-subject first cohort. The CDR3 spans 14 residues, from the cysteine through the phenylalanine. Of all the DNA, just the CDR3 is kept, 42 bases in frame from base 1. CDR1 and CDR2 (SNHLY, FYNNEI) derive from the germline V gene. V loses 5 bases at its end and J loses 6 bases; junction bases beyond the gene matches: 2. Preparation of the library involved the immunoSEQ multiplex PCR assay. Processing in the source paper ran as follows. To diagnose cytomegalovirus status from the catalog of TCR beta chain sequences, a statistical classification framework was built. The immuneACCESS repertoire file appears here via TCRdb, limited to in-frame rearrangements. These files lack a portion of the clones; in checked studies, under half of the deficit traces to unresolved V genes, and the cause of the others is not known. V, J and clone size derive from that table, while D and trimming were established from the DNA sequence. The sample table shows roughly 140,000 clones, and less than 90% are seen once. Clones ranked in the top ten supply about 3.5% of the sample.

This clonotype originated in a woman between 18 and 29 years old in good health and CMV-seropositive. The chain is made from TRBV2 and TRBJ2-2, and TRBD2 aligns with 11 junction nucleotides. Sequenced sample: PBMCs. The sequenced DNA: TGTGCCAGCAGTTTAGCGGGAGGGGCCGGGGAGCTGTTTTTT. Translated, it reads CASSLAGGAGELFF.